A single sample is the source of the 31 T cell receptor beta chains below, sequenced in a study of human T cells and chemical hapten exposure. TCRdb reprocessed the RACE reads with MiXCR, giving one entry per CDR3 protein. The table shows some 350,000 distinct CDR3 sequences, with just under 6.5% occurring only once. Sample time point: patch test 2, 6 weeks after DPC sensitization. The treatment was: therapeutic diphenylcyclopropenone sensitization with weekly scalp DPC. Sequencing used whole blood, obtained in connection with sensitization to the hapten diphenylcyclopropenone (DPC). These receptors originate from a woman under 30 with alopecia areata. Some clones in this sample may be carry-over from other donors' samples.

This chain connects TRBV12-3 or TRBV12-4 to TRBJ2-5, with D possibly matching TRBD1 (6 bases). The CDR3 extends over 14 amino acids. Trimming took 5 bases from V and 9 from J, leaving 19 bases between them. In nucleotides, the CDR3 is TGTGCCAGCAGTCCGGACAGCTCCCGGAGGTCCCAGTACTTC. This codes for CASSPDSSRRSQYF.

The gene calls are TRBV18 and TRBJ2-4, with D perhaps assigned TRBD1 or TRBD2 (5 bases each). Germline V lookup: CDR1 KGHSH, CDR2 LQKENI. There are 15 residues in the CDR3. The V and J ends lost 0 bases and 1 base respectively, with 7 bases between them. The CDR3 nucleotides read TGTGCCAGCTCACCACCGGGGGTCGCCAAAAACATTCAGTACTTC. The encoded protein is CASSPPGVAKNIQYF.

This chain connects TRBV4-1 to TRBJ2-3; no reliable D call. CDR1 is MGHRA, CDR2 YSYEKL, per germline. V lost 0 bases and J lost 4, with 17 bases in between. The CDR3 loop spans 17 amino acids. Here the CDR3 reads CASSQEFEGSPPDTQYF. The CDR3 nucleotides read TGCGCCAGCAGCCAAGAATTCGAAGGGTCCCCCCCAGATACGCAGTATTTT.

The chain links TRBV6-6 to TRBJ2-1; possibly TRBD1 for D (5 bases). CDR1 and CDR2 (germline): MNHNY, SVGAGI (reference sequence). The CDR3 runs to 15 residues. V lost 5 bases, J lost 7 bases, and 18 bases lay in between. CDR3 region: CASSHLDGARNEQFF. The CDR3 DNA is TGTGCCAGCAGTCATCTCGATGGGGCTAGGAATGAGCAGTTCTTC.

The J gene is TRBJ2-1, the V gene TRBV7-8; a possible D gene is TRBD1 (6 bases). V dropped 5 bases and J dropped 8 bases, with 19 bases sitting between them. Germline CDR1 SGHVS, CDR2 FQNEAQ. The CDR3 covers 15 residues. The CDR3 sequence is CASSQSVGGFYEQFF. Here the CDR3 DNA reads TGTGCCAGCAGCCAAAGCGTAGGGGGTTTTTATGAGCAGTTCTTC.

This clonotype has at least ten counts. The V and J genes are TRBV18 and TRBJ1-1; no definite D call. The CDR3 sequence is 13 residues long. Germline V lookup: CDR1 KGHSH, CDR2 LQKENI. Trimming cost V 2 bases and J 7 bases, with 11 bases left between them. The CDR3 bases are TGTGCCAGCTCACCAGTGGTGGCTGGTGAAGCTTTCTTT. It yields the protein CASSPVVAGEAFF.

This clonotype was counted between two and nine times. The V gene is TRBV29-1, the J gene TRBJ1-2; the D gene is possibly TRBD1 (5 bases). Trimming pared 4 bases from V and 4 bases from J, leaving 16 bases between. CDR1 is SQVTM, CDR2 ANQGSEA, per germline. This CDR3 has 14 residues. The CDR3 loop reads CSVVDRNFSYGYTF. The CDR3 coding sequence is TGCAGCGTTGTAGACAGAAACTTTAGCTATGGCTACACCTTC.

This clonotype was counted a few times. The CDR3 loop is CASSLRQARGELFF. In DNA, the CDR3 is TGCGCCAGCAGTCTAAGACAGGCCCGCGGGGAGCTGTTTTTT. This chain connects TRBV23-1 to TRBJ2-2, with D possibly TRBD1 on 6 matching bases. TRBV23-1 is an open reading frame whose function is uncertain. This CDR3 spans 14 amino acids. Between the trimmed V and J ends, which lost 4 bases and 7 bases, there was a span of 13 bases.

The chain uses TRBV7-8 and TRBJ1-5, with a possible D match to TRBD1 (5 bases). Trimming took off 5 bases at V and 4 bases at J, with 15 bases between the two ends. Per the germline V gene, CDR1 is SGHVS and CDR2 is FQNEAQ. The CDR3 extends over 15 amino acids. As DNA, the CDR3 is TGTGCCAGCAGCCCTGTGGAGGGGAGGAATCAGCCCCAGCATTTT. This sequence encodes CASSPVEGRNQPQHF.

This clonotype was observed at least ten times. V and J are TRBV29-1 and TRBJ2-6; no reliable D call. Germline assignment: CDR1 SQVTM and CDR2 ANQGSEA. CDR3 length: 12 residues. The ends were cut back, 4 bases at V and 4 bases at J, with 5 bases in the middle. CDR3: CSVAAGANVLTF. The CDR3 coding sequence is TGCAGCGTTGCAGCCGGGGCCAACGTCCTGACTTTC.

As for this clonotype: This may stem from a read error, because a much larger clone lies one nucleotide away. This rearrangement joins TRBV12-3 or TRBV12-4 to TRBJ1-2; no clear D gene. Trimming shortened V by 6 bases and J by 7 bases, and 12 bases separated the two germline ends. CDR3 length equals 12 residues. The CDR3: CASSRMRCGYTF. The CDR3 nucleotides are TGTGCCAGCAGCCGGATGCGCTGTGGCTACACCTTC.

There are a few counts of this clonotype. The junction departs from germline at one end; a sequencing error may be responsible. The genes are TRBV7-7 and TRBJ2-3, with TRBD1 identical over 11 bases. The germline CDR1 and CDR2 sequences are SSHAT and FNYEAQ (reference sequence). CDR3 length: 17 amino acids. The CDR3 nucleotides are TGTGCTAGCAGCTTAGCGTCGGACAGGGGGCGTTCAGATACGCAGTATTTT. This gives the protein CASSLASDRGRSDTQYF. Based on the CDR3 plus reference TRBV7-7 and TRBJ2-3, the full variable domain is GAGVSQSPRYKVTKRGQDVTLRCDPISSHATLYWYQQALGQGPEFLTYFNYEAQPDKSGLPSDRFSAERPEGSISTLTIQRTEQRDSAMYRCASSLASDRGRSDTQYFGPGTRLTVL.

This clonotype was seen a few times. This chain links TRBV7-9 with TRBJ2-3; 9 bases map to TRBD2. Germline-derived CDR1 and CDR2 are SEHNR and FQNEAQ (reference sequence). V lost 5 bases, J lost 3 bases, and 6 bases stayed unmatched. CDR3 size: 15 residues. The CDR3, as DNA: TGTGCCAGCAGCCCGATAGCGGGGGAAACAGATACGCAGTATTTT. Amino acids: CASSPIAGETDTQYF. Filled out from reference TRBV7-9 and TRBJ2-3, the complete variable domain reads DTGVSQNPRHKITKRGQNVTFRCDPISEHNRLYWYRQTLGQGPEFLTYFQNEAQLEKSRLLSDRFSAERPKGSFSTLEIQRTEQGDSAMYLCASSPIAGETDTQYFGPGTRLTVL.

The chain uses TRBV20-1 and TRBJ2-5, with 11 bases aligning to TRBD2. This CDR3 spans 16 amino acids. Trimming took 2 bases from V and 5 from J; bases not matched to a gene: 10. CDR1 DFQATT and CDR2 SNEGSKA come from the germline V gene (reference sequence). CDR3 coding DNA: TGCAGTGCTAGATTAGCGGGGGGGCAGTCGAGGGAGACCCAGTACTTC. It is translated as CSARLAGGQSRETQYF.

The chain uses TRBV3-1 and TRBJ2-1, with 9 bases matching TRBD1. Germline CDR1 is LGHDT and CDR2 is YNNKEL (reference sequence). V lost 2 bases and J lost 0; bases outside the gene matches: 8. This CDR3 comprises 18 residues. The CDR3 is CASSQSDRGISSYNEQFF. CDR3 DNA: TGTGCCAGCAGCCAATCCGACAGGGGGATAAGCTCCTACAATGAGCAGTTCTTC.

This clonotype has just a few counts. The V and J genes are TRBV2 and TRBJ2-1; D is unclear. The CDR3 covers 10 residues. V was clipped by 7 bases and J by 8 bases, with 6 bases between them. Germline V CDR1 and CDR2: SNHLY, FYNNEI. The CDR3 sequence is CASTLDEQFF. In DNA, the CDR3 is TGTGCCAGCACCCTAGATGAGCAGTTCTTC.

The chain carries TRBV12-3 or TRBV12-4 and TRBJ2-1; the D gene could be TRBD1 or TRBD2 (6 bases each). This CDR3 is 17 amino acids long. Trimming took off 7 bases at V and 0 bases at J, with 19 bases between the two ends. In DNA form, the CDR3 reads TGTGCCAGCATCAATCAACCCGGGGGCCACTCCTACAATGAGCAGTTCTTC. This encodes CASINQPGGHSYNEQFF.

This chain uses TRBV6-1 with TRBJ2-7; 7 nucleotides agree with TRBD1. There are 14 residues in the CDR3. The trim removed 5 bases at V and 3 bases at J, leaving 7 bases unmatched. CDR1 is MNHNS, CDR2 SASEGT, per germline. The DNA for the CDR3 is TGTGCCAGCAGTCCCGACAGGGACGGCTACGAGCAGTACTTC. Translated: CASSPDRDGYEQYF.

This chain joins TRBV6-6 and TRBJ2-7, with 7 bases matching TRBD2. Germline CDR1 is MNHNY and CDR2 is SVGAGI (reference sequence). J was trimmed by 2 bases and V by 2 bases; bases with no gene match: 9. The CDR3 consists of 16 residues. The CDR3 DNA is TGTGCCAGCAGTTACCCCAGTGGGGGGGGGGCCTACGAGCAGTACTTC. This gives the protein CASSYPSGGGAYEQYF.

There are many counts of this clonotype. The CDR3 loop is CASRPDRGYNQPQHF. CDR3 bases: TGTGCCAGCAGACCTGACAGGGGGTACAATCAGCCCCAGCATTTT. This chain links TRBV12-3 or TRBV12-4 with TRBJ1-5; 9 bases match TRBD1. V trimming: 6 bases; J trimming: 3 bases; junction bases outside the gene matches: 6. The CDR3 consists of 15 residues.

This clonotype was counted between two and nine times. The rearrangement links TRBV6-1 to TRBJ2-6; 8 bases match TRBD1. This CDR3 is 18 amino acids long. Germline lookup yields CDR1 MNHNS and CDR2 SASEGT. Trimming cost V 5 bases and J 0 bases; bases outside gene matches: 9. In nucleotides, the CDR3 is TGTGCCAGCAGTCTGGACAGGGATTACAGCTCTGGGGCCAACGTCCTGACTTTC. Translated, it gives CASSLDRDYSSGANVLTF.

This clonotype has more than one count but fewer than ten. V and J are TRBV2 and TRBJ1-6; D gene uncertain. Germline values: CDR1 SNHLY, CDR2 FYNNEI. The V end was cut by 4 bases, the J end by 5 bases, with 9 bases between. The CDR3 is 14 residues long. The CDR3 is CASSVEGHNSPLHF. The CDR3 coding sequence is TGTGCCAGCAGTGTTGAGGGCCATAATTCACCCCTCCACTTT.

The chain couples TRBV28 to TRBJ2-7, with 7 bases fitting TRBD1. Looked up from germline, CDR1 is MDHEN and CDR2 is SYDVKM. CDR3 length: 14 amino acids. V was pared by 5 bases and J by 6 bases, with 10 bases of the junction left unmatched. The CDR3 loop is CASSTRQGGVEQYF. The DNA of the CDR3 is TGTGCCAGCAGTACGCGACAGGGTGGAGTCGAGCAGTACTTC. Complete variable domain (other parts from reference TRBV28 and TRBJ2-7): DVKVTQSSRYLVKRTGEKVFLECVQDMDHENMFWYRQDPGLGLRLIYFSYDVKMKEKGDIPEGYSVSREKKERFSLILESASTNQTSMYLCASSTRQGGVEQYFGPGTRLTVT.

The sample holds a few counts of this clonotype. The chain uses TRBV7-9 and TRBJ1-2; D is undetermined. CDR1 is SEHNR and CDR2 is FQNEAQ in the germline V gene (reference sequence). V gave up 5 bases and J gave up 13 bases, with 14 bases separating them. The CDR3 has 11 amino acids. In DNA form, the CDR3 reads TGTGCCAGCAGCCCGGCTACCATGTGCACCTTC. Its translation: CASSPATMCTF.

The J gene is TRBJ1-2, the V gene TRBV20-1, with 10 bases lining up with TRBD1. The junction had 13 bases not matched to a gene; V was cut back by 5 bases and J by 13 bases. The germline V gene encodes CDR1 DFQATT and CDR2 SNEGSKA (reference sequence). The CDR3 runs to 13 residues. The CDR3 bases are TGCAGTGCTGATGAGACAGGGGGCAATTCTATCACCTTC. It specifies CSADETGGNSITF.

This clonotype appeared many times. The chain links TRBV9 to TRBJ1-1, with 7 nucleotides matching TRBD1. Unmatched junction bases numbered 1, after V lost 0 bases and J lost 5 bases. The CDR3 runs 13 residues. The germline V gene has CDR1 SGDLS and CDR2 YYNGEE. CDR3 amino acids: CASSVDRGTEAFF. The CDR3 DNA reads as TGTGCCAGCAGCGTAGACAGGGGTACTGAAGCTTTCTTT. The variable domain in full, with the rest retrieved from reference TRBV9 and TRBJ1-1, is DSGVTQTPKHLITATGQRVTLRCSPRSGDLSVYWYQQSLDQGLQFLIQYYNGEERAKGNILERFSAQQFPDLHSELNLSSLELGDSALYFCASSVDRGTEAFFGQGTRLTVV.

This chain joins TRBV29-1 and TRBJ2-3; D possibly corresponds to TRBD1 (6 bases). The germline V gene has CDR1 SQVTM and CDR2 ANQGSEA. The germline V and J ends were trimmed by 4 bases and 6 bases, with 17 bases remaining between them. CDR3 length equals 14 residues. CDR3 amino acids: CSVGVQGLSDTQYF. The CDR3 DNA sequence: TGCAGCGTTGGTGTTCAGGGGCTCAGCGATACGCAGTATTTT.

The chain combines TRBV20-1 with TRBJ2-3; 10 bases match TRBD2. J was trimmed by 3 bases and V by 5 bases; bases with no gene match: 8. The germline gives CDR1 DFQATT, CDR2 SNEGSKA (reference sequence). The CDR3 has 15 amino acids. CDR3 in amino acids: CSADSGGYRTDTQYF. As DNA, the CDR3 is TGCAGTGCTGATAGCGGGGGGTATAGGACAGATACGCAGTATTTT.

This clonotype came up many times. The chain recombines TRBV5-1 with TRBJ2-7; D gene ambiguous. Trimming cost V 5 bases and J 0 bases, with 15 bases left between them. The CDR3 runs 15 residues. Germline CDR1 reads SGHRS; CDR2 reads YFSETQ. CDR3 DNA: TGCGCCAGCAGTTTACGGGCGGCTAGCTCCTACGAGCAGTACTTC. Residues: CASSLRAASSYEQYF.

This clonotype was counted many times. The chain is built from TRBV7-2 and TRBJ2-4, with D unclear. The CDR3 consists of 13 residues. V shed 5 bases and J shed 7 bases, with 12 bases lying between them. Germline CDR1 is SGHTA and CDR2 is FQGNSA. The CDR3 DNA reads as TGTGCCAGCAGCCCCGACATGCAGAACATTCAGTACTTC. Its protein is CASSPDMQNIQYF.

V is TRBV20-1 and J is TRBJ1-5; D perhaps matches TRBD1 (6 bases). This CDR3 is built from 18 residues. The V gene's germline CDR1 is DFQATT and CDR2 SNEGSKA (reference sequence). The V gene lost 0 bases and the J gene lost 0 bases, with 18 bases spanning the gap. CDR3 in DNA: TGCAGTGCTAGAGATGTAAGTGGGGGGCTGATTAGCAATCAGCCCCAGCATTTT. It yields the protein CSARDVSGGLISNQPQHF.